The T cell receptor (beta chain) described here comes from a study of cytomegalovirus exposure and HLA in healthy donors. General study findings and limits: Most observed TCR sequences were rare, whereas some public TCRs were detected in many donors. Highly shared sequence variants in one cluster were likely a sequencing artifact.

Only a few counts were recorded for this clone. Antigen specificity is unknown. The V segment lost 5 bases and the J segment 3 bases; nucleotides outside the gene matches: 14. The V gene's germline CDR1 is LNHDA and CDR2 SQIVND (reference sequence). The length of the CDR3 is 18 residues. Primers for the PCR totalled 60 Vbeta and 13 Jbeta. Some clones are missing from TCRdb's copy, which holds only in-frame ones; the method was immunoSEQ multiplex PCR. The sample yields around 150,000 clones, more than 65% seen once. The sample was PBMCs. The clonotype comes from a man aged 45 to 65 in good health and CMV-seropositive. The chain links TRBV19 to TRBJ1-1, with TRBD1 matching over 11 bases. The CDR3 protein is CASSAQPGTGGVDTEAFF. CDR3 bases: TGTGCCAGTAGTGCTCAACCGGGGACAGGGGGAGTTGACACTGAAGCTTTCTTT.